This entry lists 30 T cell receptor beta chains sequenced from one sample in a study of lymphopenia after photon versus proton radiotherapy. Assay used: immunoSEQ multiplex PCR; TCRdb lists only in-frame clones, some missing. Altogether approximately 150,000 clones are present, around nine tenths being singletons, with the ten largest covering approximately 4.8%. The specimen comprised peripheral blood, sampled from a patient treated with photon-based radiotherapy. These receptors were obtained from a man in his fifties or sixties with gastric cancer.

This rearrangement joins TRBV19 to TRBJ2-1; D gene unclear. CDR1 is LNHDA, CDR2 SQIVND, per germline (reference sequence). The V and J ends lost 7 bases and 0 bases respectively, with 10 bases between them. This CDR3 spans 14 amino acids. The CDR3 DNA is TGTGCCAGTAAAGCGAAGAGCTCCTACAATGAGCAGTTCTTC. It encodes CASKAKSSYNEQFF.

This chain uses TRBV10-3 with TRBJ2-3, with D possibly TRBD2 on 6 matching bases. CDR3 length: 12 amino acids. Trimming left V 0 bases short and J 8 bases short, with 6 bases between. CDR1 ENHRY and CDR2 SYGVKD come from the germline V gene. CDR3 nucleotide sequence: TGTGCCATCAGTGAGTCGGGGGGTACGCAGTATTTT. This translates into CAISESGGTQYF.

The V call is TRBV6-5, the J call TRBJ1-1, with TRBD1 identical over 11 bases. CDR3 length: 15 residues. The germline gives CDR1 MNHEY, CDR2 SVGAGI. The trim removed 8 bases at V and 0 bases at J, leaving 5 bases unmatched. This chain's CDR3 is CASRDRGRMNTEAFF. The CDR3 DNA is TGTGCCAGCCGGGACAGGGGGAGGATGAACACTGAAGCTTTCTTT.

The rearrangement joins TRBV11-2 to TRBJ1-1; D remains ambiguous. CDR1 and CDR2 (germline): SGHAT, FQNNGV. V lost 2 bases, J lost 5 bases, and 9 bases lay in between. The CDR3 covers 13 residues. Here the CDR3 DNA reads TGTGCCAGCAGCTTAATGGGAGGGACTGAAGCTTTCTTT. Translation: CASSLMGGTEAFF.

The rearrangement joins TRBV19 to TRBJ2-3; 11 nucleotides match TRBD2. J lost 5 bases, V lost 4 bases, and 2 bases had no gene match. Germline CDR1 LNHDA, CDR2 SQIVND (reference sequence). The CDR3 spans 14 residues. The CDR3, as DNA: TGTGCCAGTAGTAGTAGCGGGAGGGAAGATACGCAGTATTTT. Protein: CASSSSGREDTQYF. The whole variable domain, filled in from reference TRBV19 and TRBJ2-3, reads DGGITQSPKYLFRKEGQNVTLSCEQNLNHDAMYWYRQDPGQGLRLIYYSQIVNDFQKGDIAEGYSVSREKKESFPLTVTSAQKNPTAFYLCASSSSGREDTQYFGPGTRLTVL.

V usage is TRBV19 and J usage is TRBJ2-1; 7 nucleotides align to TRBD2. Trimming took 1 base from V and 6 from J; bases not matched to a gene: 9. The CDR3 loop spans 16 amino acids. Germline V gene lookup returns CDR1 LNHDA and CDR2 SQIVND (reference sequence). CDR3 region: CASSIVEAGPFNEQFF. In DNA, the CDR3 is TGTGCCAGTAGTATAGTCGAAGCGGGACCCTTCAATGAGCAGTTCTTC.

The gene calls are TRBV21-1 and TRBJ2-2; no DNA check was done on the table's D call, TRBD1. TRBV21-1 is a pseudogene segment. The CDR3 is 18 residues long. CDR3 in amino acids: CASSKRGDRPPNTGELFF. DNA for the CDR3: TGTGCCAGCAGCAAAAGGGGGGACAGGCCGCCGAACACCGGGGAGCTGTTTTTT.

The chain combines TRBV29-1 with TRBJ1-1, with TRBD1 matching 9 bases. The CDR3 totals 16 residues. Unmatched junction bases numbered 6, after V lost 1 base and J lost 0 bases. Germline loops: CDR1 SQVTM, CDR2 ANQGSEA. CDR3 DNA: TGCAGCGTTGAAGCGGTTACAGGGGGCCTGAACACTGAAGCTTTCTTT. It yields the protein CSVEAVTGGLNTEAFF.

The DNA of the CDR3 is TGTGCCAGCAGCTTGGTGGGTAGCGGGAGGACAGATACGCAGTATTTT. Translated, it gives CASSLVGSGRTDTQYF. V gene TRBV5-4 combines with J gene TRBJ2-3, with TRBD2 identical over 10 bases. Germline values: CDR1 SGHNT, CDR2 YYREEE (reference sequence). The CDR3 has 16 residues. With 0 bases clipped from V and 3 bases from J, the junction kept 4 bases outside the gene matches.

V and J are TRBV5-1 and TRBJ2-2; TRBD2 matches 9 bases. This CDR3 is built from 15 residues. J was trimmed by 1 base and V by 4 bases; bases with no gene match: 2. CDR1 SGHRS and CDR2 YFSETQ come from the germline V gene. This CDR3 is CASSGTSQNTGELFF. In nucleotides, the CDR3 is TGCGCCAGCAGCGGGACTAGCCAGAACACCGGGGAGCTGTTTTTT.

This clone was seen only once. V usage is TRBV4-1 and J usage is TRBJ2-3, with TRBD2 matching 9 bases. V shed 1 base, J shed 3 bases, and the junction held 8 bases outside the gene matches. Germline V CDR1 and CDR2: MGHRA, YSYEKL. The length of the CDR3 is 17 residues. Here the CDR3 reads CASSQGMIGLATDTQYF. The CDR3, as DNA: TGCGCCAGCAGCCAAGGTATGATAGGACTAGCGACAGATACGCAGTATTTT.

The chain uses TRBV18 and TRBJ2-3; TRBD2 is a possible D gene (6 bases). V was trimmed by 2 bases and J by 5 bases, leaving 11 bases between them. Germline CDR1 reads KGHSH; CDR2 reads LQKENI. This CDR3 has 14 amino acids. The CDR3 loop reads CASSPTGGRDTQYF. DNA for the CDR3: TGTGCCAGCTCACCAACCGGAGGGAGAGATACGCAGTATTTT.

CDR3 residues: CASTSRDRGMTFF. The CDR3 nucleotides read TGTGCCAGTACCTCCCGGGACAGGGGTATGACTTTCTTT. The V gene is TRBV19, the J gene TRBJ1-1, with 10 positions matching TRBD1. J lost 12 bases, V lost 7 bases, and 11 bases had no gene match. Germline values: CDR1 LNHDA, CDR2 SQIVND (reference sequence). This CDR3 has 13 residues.

The count of this clone is one. The chain employs TRBV7-9 and TRBJ2-5; 9 positions agree with TRBD1. Trimming at V came to 5 bases and at J to 4 bases, leaving 8 bases not matched to a gene. There are 15 residues in the CDR3. The germline V gene encodes CDR1 SEHNR and CDR2 FQNEAQ (reference sequence). CDR3 amino acids: CASSPRDRAVETQYF. The DNA of the CDR3 is TGTGCCAGCAGCCCGCGGGACAGGGCGGTAGAGACCCAGTACTTC.

This clone appeared a few times. This chain links TRBV5-6 with TRBJ1-2; 8 nucleotides align to TRBD1. The CDR3 extends over 15 amino acids. The junction had 9 bases not matched to a gene; V was cut back by 0 bases and J by 8 bases. Germline V lookup: CDR1 SGHDT, CDR2 YYEEEE. The CDR3 loop is CASSLVAGGGGGYTF. CDR3 coding DNA: TGTGCCAGCAGCTTGGTGGCAGGGGGCGGAGGAGGCTACACCTTC.

V usage is TRBV11-3 and J usage is TRBJ1-2, with D perhaps matching TRBD1 (6 bases). Trimming removed 6 bases from V and 2 bases from J, with 16 bases in between. This CDR3 spans 15 amino acids. Germline V lookup: CDR1 SGHNT, CDR2 YENEEA. CDR3 sequence reads: CASSLQGPLNYGYTF. The DNA of the CDR3 is TGTGCCAGCAGTCTACAGGGCCCCCTGAACTATGGCTACACCTTC.

CDR3 protein: CASSSLQQVSGELFF. The CDR3, as DNA: TGCGCCAGCAGCTCACTGCAACAAGTCTCCGGGGAGCTGTTTTTT. The V gene is TRBV5-1, the J gene TRBJ2-2; no definite D call. V lost 3 bases to trimming and J lost 6 bases, with 15 bases between them. This CDR3 has 15 residues. From germline, CDR1 is SGHRS and CDR2 YFSETQ. Using reference TRBV5-1 and TRBJ2-2 for the parts outside the CDR3, the full variable domain is KAGVTQTPRYLIKTRGQQVTLSCSPISGHRSVSWYQQTPGQGLQFLFEYFSETQRNKGNFPGRFSGRQFSNSRSEMNVSTLELGDSALYLCASSSLQQVSGELFFGEGSRLTVL.

The CDR3 sequence: CASSFWALMNTEAFF. As DNA, the CDR3 is TGTGCCAGCAGCTTTTGGGCTCTCATGAACACTGAAGCTTTCTTT. The rearrangement links TRBV7-2 to TRBJ1-1; D gene ambiguous. The CDR3 is 15 amino acids. Trimming removed 3 bases at V and 0 bases at J, with 11 bases between. Germline assignment: CDR1 SGHTA and CDR2 FQGNSA.

The genes are TRBV5-1 and TRBJ2-3; 9 bases are a match to TRBD2. Unmatched junction bases numbered 2, after V lost 2 bases and J lost 1 base. This CDR3 is built from 15 residues. Germline V lookup: CDR1 SGHRS, CDR2 YFSETQ. CDR3 protein: CASSLAGGGTDTQYF. The CDR3, as DNA: TGCGCCAGCAGCTTAGCGGGGGGTGGCACAGATACGCAGTATTTT.

V is TRBV18 and J is TRBJ2-5, with TRBD2 matching 7 bases. The CDR3 loop spans 14 amino acids. Trimming took 6 bases from V and 1 from J; bases not matched to a gene: 5. Per germline, CDR1 KGHSH and CDR2 LQKENI. CDR3 nucleotide sequence: TGTGCCAGCTCTACAGCGGGACCCCAAGAGACCCAGTACTTC. The encoded protein is CASSTAGPQETQYF.

The CDR3 bases are TGTGCCAGTAGTATGATTGGACCCACTCAGCCCCAGCATTTT. It codes for CASSMIGPTQPQHF. The rearrangement links TRBV19 to TRBJ1-5; D not certain. The CDR3 extends over 14 amino acids. CDR1 and CDR2 from the germline V gene are LNHDA and SQIVND (reference sequence). Between the trimmed V and J ends, which lost 3 bases and 6 bases, there was a span of 12 bases. The variable domain in full, with the rest retrieved from reference TRBV19 and TRBJ1-5, is DGGITQSPKYLFRKEGQNVTLSCEQNLNHDAMYWYRQDPGQGLRLIYYSQIVNDFQKGDIAEGYSVSREKKESFPLTVTSAQKNPTAFYLCASSMIGPTQPQHFGDGTRLSIL.

This chain connects TRBV18 to TRBJ1-1, with TRBD1 as a possible D gene (5 bases). Germline V lookup: CDR1 KGHSH, CDR2 LQKENI. V was trimmed by 2 bases and J by 0 bases, leaving 10 bases between them. This CDR3 comprises 15 residues. The CDR3 reads CASSPVTAVNTEAFF. The CDR3 DNA reads as TGTGCCAGCTCACCAGTGACAGCCGTGAACACTGAAGCTTTCTTT.

The genes are TRBV6-5 and TRBJ2-7; 7 positions match TRBD2. J gave up 7 bases and V 4 bases, and 7 bases lay outside the gene matches. CDR1 and CDR2 from the germline V gene are MNHEY and SVGAGI. The CDR3 consists of 13 residues. The CDR3: CASSFGGSGEQYF. CDR3 sequence (DNA): TGTGCCAGCAGTTTTGGCGGGAGCGGGGAGCAGTACTTC.

This rearrangement joins TRBV28 to TRBJ2-7, with no clear D. V shed 5 bases and J shed 3 bases, with 20 bases lying between them. The CDR3 extends over 16 amino acids. Germline V gene lookup returns CDR1 MDHEN and CDR2 SYDVKM. The CDR3 loop is CASSPASTGRHYEQYF. For the CDR3, the DNA is TGTGCCAGCAGTCCTGCGTCCACCGGCCGCCACTACGAGCAGTACTTC.

The V and J genes are TRBV7-9 and TRBJ2-1; 7 positions agree with TRBD2. Germline lookup yields CDR1 SEHNR and CDR2 FQNEAQ (reference sequence). The V gene end was trimmed by 2 bases and the J gene end by 7 bases; junction bases not matched to a gene: 11. This CDR3 comprises 16 residues. CDR3 amino acids: CASSLNFREARNEQFF. The CDR3 coding sequence is TGTGCCAGCAGCTTAAACTTCCGGGAGGCGAGAAATGAGCAGTTCTTC.

This clone has just one count. The rearrangement links TRBV7-2 to TRBJ2-7, with D perhaps TRBD1 (6 bases). Per the germline V gene, CDR1 is SGHTA and CDR2 is FQGNSA. The CDR3 has 14 residues. Trimming left V 1 base short and J 9 bases short, with 16 bases between. CDR3: CASSLGQGSYAQYF. CDR3 nucleotide sequence: TGTGCCAGCAGCTTAGGGCAGGGGTCCTATGCGCAGTACTTC.

The J gene is TRBJ2-7, the V gene TRBV7-6, with TRBD2 matching 14 bases. This CDR3 has 15 residues. The ends lost 4 bases at V and 7 bases at J; junction bases unmatched: 6. The germline V gene has CDR1 SGHVS and CDR2 FNYEAQ. The CDR3 spells CASSSGTSGREEQYF. CDR3 sequence (DNA): TGTGCCAGCAGCTCAGGGACTAGCGGGAGAGAGGAGCAGTACTTC.

This sequence joins TRBV6-1 and TRBJ2-7; the D gene is possibly TRBD1 (5 bases). The V end lost 5 bases, the J end lost 3 bases, and 14 bases lay between the germline ends. Per germline, CDR1 MNHNS and CDR2 SASEGT. The CDR3 extends over 14 amino acids. CDR3 sequence: CASSRDRSYYEQYF. In nucleotides, the CDR3 is TGTGCCAGCAGTCGCGACAGATCCTACTACGAGCAGTACTTC.

The chain carries TRBV18 and TRBJ2-5; no clear D gene. There are 12 residues in the CDR3. The V gene lost 3 bases and the J gene lost 7 bases, with 9 bases spanning the gap. The V gene's germline CDR1 is KGHSH and CDR2 LQKENI. In nucleotides, the CDR3 is TGTGCCAGCTCACCTCCGGCAGGGACCCAGTACTTC. Protein: CASSPPAGTQYF.

The CDR3 coding sequence is TGTGCCAGCAGCCCCGGGACTACCACCGGGGAGCTGTTTTTT. It specifies CASSPGTTTGELFF. The V and J genes are TRBV7-7 and TRBJ2-2, with 7 bases identical to TRBD2. The CDR3 loop spans 14 amino acids. CDR1 and CDR2 (germline): SSHAT, FNYEAQ (reference sequence). V lost 5 bases, J lost 4 bases, and 4 bases stayed unmatched.